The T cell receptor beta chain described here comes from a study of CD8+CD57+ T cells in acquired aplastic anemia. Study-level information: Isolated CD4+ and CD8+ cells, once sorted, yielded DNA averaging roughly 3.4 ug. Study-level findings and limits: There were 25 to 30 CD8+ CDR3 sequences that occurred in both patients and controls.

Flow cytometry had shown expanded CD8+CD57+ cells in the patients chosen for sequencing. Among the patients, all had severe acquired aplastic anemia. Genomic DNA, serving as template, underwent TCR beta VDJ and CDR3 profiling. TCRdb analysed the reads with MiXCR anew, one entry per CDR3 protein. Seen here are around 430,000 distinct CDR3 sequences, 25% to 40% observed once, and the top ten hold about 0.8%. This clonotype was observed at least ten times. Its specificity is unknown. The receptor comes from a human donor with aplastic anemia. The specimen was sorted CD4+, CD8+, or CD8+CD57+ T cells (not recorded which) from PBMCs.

CDR3 sequence reads: CASSLQGYNSPLHF. In DNA, the CDR3 is TGTGCCAGCAGTTTACAGGGCTATAATTCACCCCTCCACTTT. The rearrangement joins TRBV12-3 or TRBV12-4 to TRBJ1-6; possibly TRBD1 for D (5 bases). Trimming took off 2 bases at V and 3 bases at J, with 5 bases between the two ends. The CDR3 loop spans 14 amino acids.